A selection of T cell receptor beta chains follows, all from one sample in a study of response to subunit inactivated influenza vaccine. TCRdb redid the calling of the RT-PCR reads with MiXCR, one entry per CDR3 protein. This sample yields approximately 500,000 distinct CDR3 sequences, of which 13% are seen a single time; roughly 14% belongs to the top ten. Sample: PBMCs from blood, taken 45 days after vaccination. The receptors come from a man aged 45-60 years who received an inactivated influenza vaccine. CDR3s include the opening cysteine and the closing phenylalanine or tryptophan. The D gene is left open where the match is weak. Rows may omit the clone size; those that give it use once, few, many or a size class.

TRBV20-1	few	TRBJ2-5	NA	CSAREPGPKGRETQYF	TGCAGTGCTAGAGAGCCGGGCCCAAAAGGGAGAGAGACCCAGTACTTC
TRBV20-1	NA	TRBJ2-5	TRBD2	CSARDLGGLLAGPQETQYF	TGCAGTGCTAGAGATTTGGGTGGATTACTAGCGGGGCCCCAAGAGACCCAGTACTTC
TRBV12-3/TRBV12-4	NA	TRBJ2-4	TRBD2	CASNTAGVKNIQYF	TGTGCCAGCAATACAGCGGGAGTTAAAAACATTCAGTACTTC
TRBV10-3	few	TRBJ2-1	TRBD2	CAIRGGGSSYNEQFF	TGTGCCATCAGGGGCGGGGGGTCCTCCTACAATGAGCAGTTCTTC
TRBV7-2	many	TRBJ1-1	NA	CAIQRMGRTNTEAFF	TGTGCTATCCAGCGCATGGGCAGGACGAACACTGAAGCTTTCTTT
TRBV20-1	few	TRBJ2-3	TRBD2	CSAPPVAGGQDTQYF	TGCAGTGCTCCACCAGTAGCGGGAGGGCAAGATACGCAGTATTTT
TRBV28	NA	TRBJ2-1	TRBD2	CASSFSGSSYEQFF	TGTGCCAGCAGTTTTAGCGGGAGTAGCTATGAGCAGTTCTTC
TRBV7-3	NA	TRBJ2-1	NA	CASSLPGRYNEQFF	TGTGCCAGCAGCTTACCAGGCCGCTACAATGAGCAGTTCTTC
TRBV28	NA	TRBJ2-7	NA	CASSIRQGYEQYF	TGTGCCAGCAGTATCCGTCAGGGGTACGAGCAGTACTTC
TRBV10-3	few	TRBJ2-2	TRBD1	CAITSSGQLDGELFF	TGTGCCATCACGTCATCGGGACAGCTCGACGGGGAGCTGTTTTTT
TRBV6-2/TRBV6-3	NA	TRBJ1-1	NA	CASSYSIGAKNTEAFF	TGTGCCAGCAGTTACTCGATCGGGGCGAAGAACACTGAAGCTTTCTTT
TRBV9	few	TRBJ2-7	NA	CASSLDPSGTYEQYF	TGTGCCAGCAGCCTAGACCCCTCCGGGACCTACGAGCAGTACTTC
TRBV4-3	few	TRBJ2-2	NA	CASSQLTSNTGELFF	TGCGCCAGCAGCCAACTGACCTCGAACACCGGGGAGCTGTTTTTT
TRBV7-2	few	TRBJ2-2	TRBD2	CASSTSGVNTGELFF	TGTGCCAGCAGCACTAGCGGGGTGAACACCGGGGAGCTGTTTTTT
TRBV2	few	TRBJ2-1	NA	CASSVTDTYNEQFF	TGTGCCAGCAGTGTTACAGACACTTACAATGAGCAGTTCTTC
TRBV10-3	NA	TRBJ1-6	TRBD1	CAINSGQGGSPLHF	TGTGCCATCAATTCCGGACAGGGAGGTTCACCCCTCCACTTT
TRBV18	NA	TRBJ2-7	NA	CASSQLQGDEQYF	TGTGCCAGCTCACAATTACAGGGAGACGAGCAGTACTTC
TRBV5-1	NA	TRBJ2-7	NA	CASSLNSPGYEQYF	TGCGCCAGCAGCTTGAATTCTCCAGGTTACGAGCAGTACTTC
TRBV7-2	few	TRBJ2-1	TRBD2	CASSRTSGVSEQFF	TGTGCCAGCAGCCGGACTAGCGGGGTCAGTGAGCAGTTCTTC
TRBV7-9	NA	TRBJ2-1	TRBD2	CASSPPSGMPYNEQFF	TGTGCCAGCAGCCCCCCTAGCGGGATGCCCTACAATGAGCAGTTCTTC
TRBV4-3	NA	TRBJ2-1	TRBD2	CASSQDGVSGTDEQFF	TGCGCCAGCAGCCAAGATGGGGTTAGCGGGACCGATGAGCAGTTCTTC
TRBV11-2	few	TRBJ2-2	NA	CASSYVPGSGELFF	TGTGCCAGCAGCTACGTCCCGGGGTCCGGGGAGCTGTTTTTT
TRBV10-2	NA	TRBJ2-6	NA	CASSADRRSGANVLTF	TGCGCCAGCAGTGCGGACAGACGCTCTGGGGCCAACGTCCTGACTTTC
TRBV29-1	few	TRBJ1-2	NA	CSVDLISNYGYTF	TGCAGCGTTGATTTGATTTCTAACTATGGCTACACCTTC
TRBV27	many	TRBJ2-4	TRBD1	CASSVKSTGVNPKNIQYF	TGTGCCAGCAGTGTCAAATCCACAGGGGTCAATCCCAAAAACATTCAGTACTTC
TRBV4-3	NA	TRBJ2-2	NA	CASSQDLTGELFF	TGCGCCAGCAGCCAAGACCTAACCGGGGAGCTGTTTTTT
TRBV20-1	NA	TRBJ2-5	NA	CSAGASGERKTQYF	TGCAGTGCGGGGGCTAGCGGAGAGAGGAAGACCCAGTACTTC
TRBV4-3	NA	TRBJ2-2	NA	CASSHRTLNTGELFF	TGCGCCAGCAGCCACCGGACCCTGAACACCGGGGAGCTGTTTTTT
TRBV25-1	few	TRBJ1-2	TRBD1	CASQGQESWGYTF	TGTGCCAGCCAAGGACAGGAGTCCTGGGGCTACACCTTC
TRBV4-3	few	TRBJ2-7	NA	CASSQDGDGTYEQYF	TGCGCCAGCAGCCAAGATGGGGACGGTACCTACGAGCAGTACTTC
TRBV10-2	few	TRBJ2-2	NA	CASSEWSGELFF	TGCGCCAGCAGTGAGTGGTCCGGGGAGCTGTTTTTT
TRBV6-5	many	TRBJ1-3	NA	CASSSDGYSGNTIYF	TGTGCCAGCAGTTCCGACGGGTACTCTGGAAACACCATATATTTT
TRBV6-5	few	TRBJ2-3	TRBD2	CASSYRGRQTDTQYF	TGTGCCAGCAGTTACCGCGGGAGACAAACAGATACGCAGTATTTT
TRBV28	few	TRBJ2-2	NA	CASSLYRAYGGELFF	TGTGCCAGCAGTTTATACAGGGCTTACGGCGGGGAGCTGTTTTTT
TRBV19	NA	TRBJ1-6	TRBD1	CASSTDRGYNSPLHF	TGTGCCAGTAGTACAGACAGGGGGTATAATTCACCCCTCCACTTT
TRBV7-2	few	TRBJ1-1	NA	CASSARPGLQGTEAFF	TGTGCCAGCAGCGCCAGACCGGGACTCCAGGGCACTGAAGCTTTCTTT
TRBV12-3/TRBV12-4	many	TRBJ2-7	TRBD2	CASTRTSGGYEQYF	TGTGCCAGCACCAGGACTAGCGGAGGTTACGAGCAGTACTTC
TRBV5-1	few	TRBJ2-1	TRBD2	CASSLAGLAGASYNEQFF	TGCGCCAGCAGCTTGGCGGGTCTAGCGGGAGCCTCCTACAATGAGCAGTTCTTC
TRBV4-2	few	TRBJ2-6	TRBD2	CASSQRWPAGNSGANVLTF	TGTGCCAGCAGCCAAAGATGGCCAGCGGGGAACTCTGGGGCCAACGTCCTGACTTTC
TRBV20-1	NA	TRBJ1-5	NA	CSAAPPPSNQPQHF	TGCAGTGCTGCCCCTCCCCCATCCAATCAGCCCCAGCATTTT
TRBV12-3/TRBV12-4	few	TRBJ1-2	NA	CASSFKGGGGYTF	TGTGCCAGCAGTTTTAAGGGTGGCGGTGGCTACACCTTC
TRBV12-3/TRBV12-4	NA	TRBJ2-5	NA	CASSLDGLQETQYF	TGTGCCAGCAGTTTAGACGGACTGCAAGAGACCCAGTACTTC